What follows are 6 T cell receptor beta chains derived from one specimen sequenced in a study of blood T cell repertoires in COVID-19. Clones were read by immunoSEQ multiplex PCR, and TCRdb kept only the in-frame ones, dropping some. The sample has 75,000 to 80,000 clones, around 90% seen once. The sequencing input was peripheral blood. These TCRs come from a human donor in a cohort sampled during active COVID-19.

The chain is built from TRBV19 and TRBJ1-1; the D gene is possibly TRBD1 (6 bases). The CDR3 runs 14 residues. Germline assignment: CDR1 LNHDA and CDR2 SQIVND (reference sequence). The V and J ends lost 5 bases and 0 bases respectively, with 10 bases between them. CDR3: CASSVGHLNTEAFF. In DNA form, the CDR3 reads TGTGCCAGTAGTGTGGGACATTTGAACACTGAAGCTTTCTTT.

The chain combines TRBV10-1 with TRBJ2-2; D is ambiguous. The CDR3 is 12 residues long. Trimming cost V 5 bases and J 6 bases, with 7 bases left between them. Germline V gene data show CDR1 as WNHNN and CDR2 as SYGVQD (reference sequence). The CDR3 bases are TGCGCCAGCAGTTCCCATCCCGGGGAGCTGTTTTTT. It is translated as CASSSHPGELFF.

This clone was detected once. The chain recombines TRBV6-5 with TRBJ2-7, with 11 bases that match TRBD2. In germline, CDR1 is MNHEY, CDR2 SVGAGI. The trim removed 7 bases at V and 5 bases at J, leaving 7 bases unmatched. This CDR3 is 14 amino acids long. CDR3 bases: TGTGCCAGCACCAATAGCGGGGGGGTCCACGAGCAGTACTTC. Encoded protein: CASTNSGGVHEQYF.

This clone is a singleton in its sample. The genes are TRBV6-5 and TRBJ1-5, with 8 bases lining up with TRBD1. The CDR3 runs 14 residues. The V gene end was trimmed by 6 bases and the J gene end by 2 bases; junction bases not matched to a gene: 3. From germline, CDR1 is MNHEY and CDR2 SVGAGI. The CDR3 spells CASRRTGRNQPQHF. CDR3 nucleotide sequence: TGTGCCAGCAGACGGACAGGGCGCAATCAGCCCCAGCATTTT.

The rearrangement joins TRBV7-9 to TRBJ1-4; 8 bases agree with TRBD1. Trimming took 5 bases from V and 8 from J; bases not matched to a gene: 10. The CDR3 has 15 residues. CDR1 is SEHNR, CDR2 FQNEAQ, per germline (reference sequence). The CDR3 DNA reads TGTGCCAGCAGCCTCGGACAGGGAGGAGGCGAAAAACTGTTTTTT. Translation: CASSLGQGGGEKLFF.

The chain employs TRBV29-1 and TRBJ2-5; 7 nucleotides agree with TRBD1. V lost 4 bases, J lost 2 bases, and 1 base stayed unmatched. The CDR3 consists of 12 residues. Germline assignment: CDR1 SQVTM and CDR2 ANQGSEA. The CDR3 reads CSVGQGQETQYF. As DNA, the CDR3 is TGCAGCGTTGGACAGGGACAAGAGACCCAGTACTTC. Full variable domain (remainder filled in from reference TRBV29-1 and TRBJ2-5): SAVISQKPSRDICQRGTSLTIQCQVDSQVTMMFWYRQQPGQSLTLIATANQGSEATYESGFVIDKFPISRPNLTFSTLTVSNMSPEDSSIYLCSVGQGQETQYFGPGTRLLVL.